Described below is a single T cell receptor beta chain sequence and its context. Via MiXCR, TCRdb re-called the RT-PCR reads, giving one row per CDR3 protein. The sample holds 3,000 to 4,000 distinct CDR3 sequences, about 83% seen once. The data are from a study of yellow fever vaccine responses in identical twins. V was clipped by 8 bases and J by 4 bases, with 16 bases between them. CDR3 length equals 14 residues. From germline, CDR1 is MNHEY and CDR2 SMNVEV (reference sequence). The chain is built from TRBV27 and TRBJ2-3; D remains unclear. This sequence originates from a woman in her late teens or twenties who received the yellow fever vaccine. Specimen: T cells from blood (PBMCs), unsorted or a sorted subset (not recorded which), collected before or after yellow fever vaccination (not recorded which). The CDR3 DNA reads as TGTGCCAGCCTCCCCCGGTACTTGGCAGATACGCAGTATTTT. This gives the protein CASLPRYLADTQYF.